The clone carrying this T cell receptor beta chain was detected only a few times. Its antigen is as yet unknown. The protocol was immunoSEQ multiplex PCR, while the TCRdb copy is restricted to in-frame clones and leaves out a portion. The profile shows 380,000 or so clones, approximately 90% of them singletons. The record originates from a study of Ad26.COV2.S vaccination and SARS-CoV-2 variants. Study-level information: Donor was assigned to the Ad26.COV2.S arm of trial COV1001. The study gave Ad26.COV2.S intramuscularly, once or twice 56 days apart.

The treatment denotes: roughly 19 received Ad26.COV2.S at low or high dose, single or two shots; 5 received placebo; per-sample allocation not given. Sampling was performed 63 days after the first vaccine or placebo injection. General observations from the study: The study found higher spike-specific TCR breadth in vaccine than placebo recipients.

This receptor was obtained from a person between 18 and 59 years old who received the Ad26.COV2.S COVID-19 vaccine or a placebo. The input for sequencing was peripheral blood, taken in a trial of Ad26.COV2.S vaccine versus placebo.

The CDR3 DNA is TGCAGTAGTACACTGAACACTGAAGCTTTCTTT. This sequence encodes CSSTLNTEAFF. V is TRBV20-1 and J is TRBJ1-1, with unresolved D. CDR1 is DFQATT, CDR2 SNEGSKA, per germline (reference sequence). V gave up 8 bases and J gave up 0 bases, with 7 bases separating them. The CDR3 has 11 residues.